These T cell receptor beta chains were read from a single sample in a study of neurological immune-mediated disorders. Via MiXCR, TCRdb re-called the 5' RACE reads, giving one row per CDR3 protein. The sample has about 33,000 distinct CDR3 sequences; around 13% are singletons. The sequenced sample consisted of PBMCs. These TCRs come from a woman aged 35 to 49 in good health. Both conserved end residues are part of each CDR3. The order of the fields is D gene, V gene, J gene, clone size, CDR3 DNA, CDR3 protein. The D gene is left open where the match is weak. Clone size is shown for a subset of rows, as once, few, many or a class of expanded clone.

D: .; V: TRBV5-1; J: TRBJ1-1; size: many; DNA: TGCGCCAGCAGCTTGGCACAGACGAACACTGAAGCTTTCTTT; CDR3: CASSLAQTNTEAFF
D: .; V: TRBV29-1; J: TRBJ2-1; size: many; DNA: TGCAGCGTTGAAGGGGGGGTCGGGGCGTCCTACAATGAGCAGTTCTTC; CDR3: CSVEGGVGASYNEQFF
D: .; V: TRBV12-3/TRBV12-4; J: TRBJ1-2; size: many; DNA: TGTGCCAGCAGTTTAAGGACCTATGGCTACACCTTC; CDR3: CASSLRTYGYTF
D: TRBD2; V: TRBV9; J: TRBJ2-1; size: medium-sized; DNA: TGTGCCAGCAGCGTGCCGACTAGCGCCAGCTCCTACAATGAGCAGTTCTTC; CDR3: CASSVPTSASSYNEQFF
D: .; V: TRBV3-1; J: TRBJ2-5; size: many; DNA: TGTGCCAGCAGCCAAGCCCGGGGCCAAGCCCAGTACTTC; CDR3: CASSQARGQAQYF
D: TRBD2; V: TRBV2; J: TRBJ2-7; size: .; DNA: TGTGACCTGGTACGGTGGCAAGCGGGAGGCTACGAGCAGTACTTC; CDR3: CDLVRWQAGGYEQYF
D: .; V: TRBV12-3/TRBV12-4; J: TRBJ2-7; size: many; DNA: TGTGCCAGCAGTTTTGGGGGGCTCTCCTACGAGCAGTACTTC; CDR3: CASSFGGLSYEQYF
D: .; V: TRBV7-2; J: TRBJ1-2; size: many; DNA: TGTGCCAGCAGTCCCGACGGCTTCGGGGGCTACACCTTC; CDR3: CASSPDGFGGYTF
D: .; V: TRBV5-1; J: TRBJ2-5; size: many; DNA: TGCGCCAGCAGCTTCCTTTCCGGCCAAGAGACCCAGTACTTC; CDR3: CASSFLSGQETQYF
D: TRBD2; V: TRBV7-7; J: TRBJ2-3; size: many; DNA: TGTGCTAGCAGCTTAGGACTAGCGGGGGGCACAGATACGCAGTATTTT; CDR3: CASSLGLAGGTDTQYF
D: .; V: TRBV7-8; J: TRBJ1-5; size: many; DNA: TGTGCCAGCAGCTTTGGCCCGCGCAATCAGCCCCAGCATTTT; CDR3: CASSFGPRNQPQHF
D: TRBD2; V: TRBV20-1; J: TRBJ2-1; size: many; DNA: TGCAGTGCTAGAGCCCCTAGCGGGGGGGCATGGGAGCAGTTCTTC; CDR3: CSARAPSGGAWEQFF
D: TRBD1; V: TRBV7-2; J: TRBJ1-1; size: many; DNA: TGTGCCAGCAGCTTAGGGGGGGCAGGGGGTGAGAACACTGAAGCTTTCTTT; CDR3: CASSLGGAGGENTEAFF
D: .; V: TRBV6-1; J: TRBJ1-1; size: many; DNA: TGTGCCAGCAGTGAAAACTATGGCACTGAAGCTTTCTTT; CDR3: CASSENYGTEAFF
D: TRBD1; V: TRBV20-1; J: TRBJ2-2; size: many; DNA: TGCAGTGCCCGTGGACAGGGGGAGATCGGGGAGCTGTTTTTT; CDR3: CSARGQGEIGELFF
D: .; V: TRBV7-6; J: TRBJ2-1; size: few; DNA: TGTGCCAGCAGCTTGTGGAGCTCCTACAATGAGCAGTTCTTC; CDR3: CASSLWSSYNEQFF
D: .; V: TRBV10-2; J: TRBJ2-7; size: many; DNA: TGCGCCTCATCGAAGGGGGACGAGCAGTACTTC; CDR3: CASSKGDEQYF
D: .; V: TRBV6-4; J: TRBJ2-1; size: many; DNA: TGTGCCAGCAGTGAAGGCCCCAGCAATGAGCAGTTCTTC; CDR3: CASSEGPSNEQFF
D: TRBD1; V: TRBV18; J: TRBJ2-7; size: many; DNA: TGTGCCAGCTGCACCGGGACAGGGCCCTACGAGCAGTACTTC; CDR3: CASCTGTGPYEQYF
D: TRBD1; V: TRBV7-2; J: TRBJ1-5; size: many; DNA: TGTGCCAGCAGCTTAGACCCCCGGACAGGGGCCGCAGGCAATCAGCCCCAGCATTTT; CDR3: CASSLDPRTGAAGNQPQHF
D: TRBD1; V: TRBV15; J: TRBJ1-4; size: many; DNA: TGTGCCACCAGCGGACACAGGGGGCAGACTAATGAAAAACTGTTTTTT; CDR3: CATSGHRGQTNEKLFF
D: .; V: TRBV7-3; J: TRBJ2-6; size: many; DNA: TGTGCCAGCACCCCCCGCGGGACCCGCTCTGGGGCCAACGTCCTGACTTTC; CDR3: CASTPRGTRSGANVLTF
D: TRBD1; V: TRBV27; J: TRBJ2-7; size: .; DNA: TGTGCCAGCAGTTTATGGGCAGTGGGACAGGGCAACGAGCAGTACTTC; CDR3: CASSLWAVGQGNEQYF
D: .; V: TRBV3-1; J: TRBJ1-1; size: many; DNA: TGTGCCAGCAGCCAAGTCGTGGGTTGGGCTTTCTTT; CDR3: CASSQVVGWAFF
D: TRBD1; V: TRBV10-3; J: TRBJ1-1; size: .; DNA: TGTGCCATCAGTGGGTCCGGGACAGGGGACACTGAAGCTTTCTTT; CDR3: CAISGSGTGDTEAFF
D: .; V: TRBV2; J: TRBJ2-2; size: many; DNA: TGTGCCAGCAGTGGAACTCCCCCCCCCGGGGAGCTGTTTTTT; CDR3: CASSGTPPPGELFF
D: TRBD2; V: TRBV5-5; J: TRBJ2-3; size: many; DNA: TGTGCCAGCAGCCTCCGGGGGGGAGACACCGATACGCAGTATTTT; CDR3: CASSLRGGDTDTQYF
D: .; V: TRBV9; J: TRBJ2-7; size: many; DNA: TGTGCCAGCAGCGTTGGACAGAGCTCCTACGAGCAGTACTTC; CDR3: CASSVGQSSYEQYF
D: .; V: TRBV7-7; J: TRBJ2-3; size: many; DNA: TGTGCCGTACAGTCTCCAATCACAGATACGCAGTATTTT; CDR3: CAVQSPITDTQYF
D: .; V: TRBV20-1; J: TRBJ2-3; size: .; DNA: TGCAGTGCTAGAGGAATCGGCACAGATACGCAGTATTTT; CDR3: CSARGIGTDTQYF
D: .; V: TRBV15; J: TRBJ2-2; size: many; DNA: TGTGCCACCAGCAGACAACGGTCCACCGGGGAGCTGTTTTTT; CDR3: CATSRQRSTGELFF
D: .; V: TRBV5-5; J: TRBJ1-2; size: many; DNA: TGTGCCAGCAGCTTGGGAGAAGGAATATATGGCTACACCTTC; CDR3: CASSLGEGIYGYTF